The clone carrying this T cell receptor beta chain has a handful of counts. The sample belongs to a study of Graves' ophthalmopathy and Graves' hyperthyroidism. RNA transcripts yielded amplified TCR beta CDR3 regions. The first round was an RT-PCR with HTBI primers, and the second round was a multiplex PCR. TCRdb re-called the multiplex PCR reads through MiXCR, storing one row per CDR3 protein. The sample records 200,000 to 250,000 distinct CDR3 sequences, around 45% being singletons. Sequencing was performed on peripheral blood. The receptor comes from an adult man with Graves' ophthalmopathy.

Here the CDR3 reads CSVAQTSGSGETQYF. In nucleotides, the CDR3 is TGCAGCGTGGCTCAGACTAGCGGGAGTGGGGAGACCCAGTACTTC. The chain links TRBV29-1 to TRBJ2-5; 12 bases are shared with TRBD2. In germline, CDR1 is SQVTM, CDR2 ANQGSEA. CDR3 size: 15 residues. The ends lost 6 bases at V and 5 bases at J; junction bases unmatched: 10.